The T cell receptor beta chain under discussion was sequenced for a study of control samples from healthy donors and cancer patients. Germline loops: CDR1 SEHNR, CDR2 FQNEAQ (reference sequence). This CDR3 region has 11 residues. Deletions cut 1 base from V and 6 bases from J, with 3 bases between. Generated by immunoSEQ multiplex PCR, the TCRdb table keeps only in-frame clones and is missing some. The ten most abundant clones cover under 2.5% of a sample with under 200,000 clones. Sequencing was performed on blood. The V call is TRBV7-9, the J call TRBJ1-2; D remains ambiguous. This TCR derives from a woman aged 25 to 39 in good health. The CDR3 bases are TGTGCCAGCAGCTTAGTGGATGGCTACACCTTC. The encoded protein is CASSLVDGYTF.